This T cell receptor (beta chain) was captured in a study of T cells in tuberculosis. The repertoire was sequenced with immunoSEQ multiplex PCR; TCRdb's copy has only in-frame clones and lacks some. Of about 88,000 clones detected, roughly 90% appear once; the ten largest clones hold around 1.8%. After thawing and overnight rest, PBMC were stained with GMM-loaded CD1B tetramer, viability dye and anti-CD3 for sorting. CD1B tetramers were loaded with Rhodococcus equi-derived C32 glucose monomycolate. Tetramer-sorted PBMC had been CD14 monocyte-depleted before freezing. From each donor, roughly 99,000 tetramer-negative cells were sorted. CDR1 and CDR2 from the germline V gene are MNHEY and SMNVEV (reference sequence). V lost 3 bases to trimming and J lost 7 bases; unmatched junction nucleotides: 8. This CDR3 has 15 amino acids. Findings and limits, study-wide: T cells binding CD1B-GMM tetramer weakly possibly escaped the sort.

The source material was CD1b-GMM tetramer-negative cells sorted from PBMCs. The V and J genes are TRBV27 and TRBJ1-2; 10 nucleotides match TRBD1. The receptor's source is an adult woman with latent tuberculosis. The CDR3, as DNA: TGTGCCAGCAGTTTGAGGCCCGGGACAGGGGTTGGCTACACCTTC. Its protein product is CASSLRPGTGVGYTF.